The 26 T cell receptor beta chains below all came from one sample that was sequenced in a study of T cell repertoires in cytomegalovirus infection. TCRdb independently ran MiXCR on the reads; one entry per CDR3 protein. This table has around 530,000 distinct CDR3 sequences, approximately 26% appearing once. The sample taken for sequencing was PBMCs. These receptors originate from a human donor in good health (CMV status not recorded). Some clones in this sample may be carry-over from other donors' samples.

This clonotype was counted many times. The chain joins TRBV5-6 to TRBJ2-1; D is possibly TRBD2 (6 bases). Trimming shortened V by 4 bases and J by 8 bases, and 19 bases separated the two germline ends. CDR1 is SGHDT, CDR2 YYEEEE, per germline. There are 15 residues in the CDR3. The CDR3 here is CASSVIAVPGHEQFF. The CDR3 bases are TGTGCCAGCAGCGTGATAGCGGTCCCGGGCCATGAGCAGTTCTTC.

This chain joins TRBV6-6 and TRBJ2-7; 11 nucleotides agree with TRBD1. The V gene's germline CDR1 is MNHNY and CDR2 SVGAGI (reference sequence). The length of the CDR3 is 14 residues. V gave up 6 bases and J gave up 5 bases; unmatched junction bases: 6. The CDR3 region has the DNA TGTGCCAGCAGACTGGGACAGGGGGACAACGAGCAGTACTTC. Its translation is CASRLGQGDNEQYF.

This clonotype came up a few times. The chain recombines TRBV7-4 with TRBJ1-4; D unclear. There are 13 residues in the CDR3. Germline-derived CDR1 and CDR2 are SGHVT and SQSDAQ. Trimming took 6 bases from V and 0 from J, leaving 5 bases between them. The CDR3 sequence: CASRGSTNEKLFF. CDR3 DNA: TGTGCCAGCAGGGGTTCAACTAATGAAAAACTGTTTTTT.

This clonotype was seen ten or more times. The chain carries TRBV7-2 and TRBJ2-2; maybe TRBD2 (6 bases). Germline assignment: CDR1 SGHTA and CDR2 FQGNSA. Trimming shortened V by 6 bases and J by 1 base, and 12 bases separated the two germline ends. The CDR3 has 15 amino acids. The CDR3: CASRAGTRNTGELFF. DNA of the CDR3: TGTGCCAGCAGAGCCGGGACTCGGAACACCGGGGAGCTGTTTTTT. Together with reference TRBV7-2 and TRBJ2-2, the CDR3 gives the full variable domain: GAGVSQSPSNKVTEKGKDVELRCDPISGHTALYWYRQSLGQGLEFLIYFQGNSAPDKSGLPSDRFSAERTGGSVSTLTIQRTQQEDSAVYLCASRAGTRNTGELFFGEGSRLTVL.

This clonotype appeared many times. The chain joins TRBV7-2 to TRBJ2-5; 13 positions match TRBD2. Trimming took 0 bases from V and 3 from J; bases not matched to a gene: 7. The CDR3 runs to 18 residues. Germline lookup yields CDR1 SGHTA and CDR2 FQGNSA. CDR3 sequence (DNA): TGTGCCAGCAGCTTAGCTGGACTAGCGGGAGATTGGGAAGAGACCCAGTACTTC. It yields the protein CASSLAGLAGDWEETQYF.

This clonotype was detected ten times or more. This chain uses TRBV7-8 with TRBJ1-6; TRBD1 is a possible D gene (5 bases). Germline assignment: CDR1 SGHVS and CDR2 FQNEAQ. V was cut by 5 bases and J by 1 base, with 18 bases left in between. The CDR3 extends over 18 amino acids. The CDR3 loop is CASSPNDRGVSYNSPLHF. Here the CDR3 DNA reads TGTGCCAGCAGCCCGAACGACAGAGGGGTTTCCTATAATTCACCCCTCCACTTT. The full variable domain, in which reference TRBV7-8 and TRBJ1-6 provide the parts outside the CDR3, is GAGVSQSPRYKVAKRGQDVALRCDPISGHVSLFWYQQALGQGPEFLTYFQNEAQLDKSGLPSDRFFAERPEGSVSTLKIQRTQQEDSAVYLCASSPNDRGVSYNSPLHFGNGTRLTVT.

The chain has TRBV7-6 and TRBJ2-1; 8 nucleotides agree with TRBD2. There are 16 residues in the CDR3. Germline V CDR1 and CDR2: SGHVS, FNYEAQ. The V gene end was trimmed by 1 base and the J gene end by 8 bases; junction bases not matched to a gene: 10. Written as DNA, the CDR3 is TGTGCCAGCAGCTTAGTCGGGCAGGGACTAGAAGATGAGCAGTTCTTC. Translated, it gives CASSLVGQGLEDEQFF.

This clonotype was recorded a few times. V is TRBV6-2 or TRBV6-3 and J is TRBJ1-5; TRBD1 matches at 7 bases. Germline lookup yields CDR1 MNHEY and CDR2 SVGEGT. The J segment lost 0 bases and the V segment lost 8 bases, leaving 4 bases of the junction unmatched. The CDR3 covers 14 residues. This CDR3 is CASDGQDSNQPQHF. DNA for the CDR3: TGTGCCAGCGACGGACAGGATAGCAATCAGCCCCAGCATTTT.

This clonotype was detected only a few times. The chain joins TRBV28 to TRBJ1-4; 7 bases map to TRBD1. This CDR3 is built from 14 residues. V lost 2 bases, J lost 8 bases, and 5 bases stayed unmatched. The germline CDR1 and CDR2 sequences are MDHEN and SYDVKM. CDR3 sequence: CASSLLTGREKLFF. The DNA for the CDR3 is TGTGCCAGCAGTTTACTGACAGGGAGGGAAAAACTGTTTTTT. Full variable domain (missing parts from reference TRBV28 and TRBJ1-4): DVKVTQSSRYLVKRTGEKVFLECVQDMDHENMFWYRQDPGLGLRLIYFSYDVKMKEKGDIPEGYSVSREKKERFSLILESASTNQTSMYLCASSLLTGREKLFFGSGTQLSVL.

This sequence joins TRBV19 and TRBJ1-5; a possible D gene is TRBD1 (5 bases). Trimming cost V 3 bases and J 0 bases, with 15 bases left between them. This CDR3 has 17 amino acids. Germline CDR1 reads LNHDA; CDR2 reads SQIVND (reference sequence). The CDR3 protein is CASSISVTEYSNQPQHF. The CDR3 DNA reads TGTGCCAGTAGTATTTCTGTGACAGAGTATAGCAATCAGCCCCAGCATTTT.

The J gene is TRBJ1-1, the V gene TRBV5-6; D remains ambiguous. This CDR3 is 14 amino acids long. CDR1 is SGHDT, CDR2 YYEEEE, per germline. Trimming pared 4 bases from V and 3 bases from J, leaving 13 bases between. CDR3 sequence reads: CASSIGQLDTEAFF. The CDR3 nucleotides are TGTGCCAGCAGCATAGGGCAGTTAGACACTGAAGCTTTCTTT. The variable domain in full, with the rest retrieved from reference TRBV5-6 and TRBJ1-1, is DAGVTQSPTHLIKTRGQQVTLRCSPKSGHDTVSWYQQALGQGPQFIFQYYEEEERQRGNFPDRFSGHQFPNYSSELNVNALLLGDSALYLCASSIGQLDTEAFFGQGTRLTVV.

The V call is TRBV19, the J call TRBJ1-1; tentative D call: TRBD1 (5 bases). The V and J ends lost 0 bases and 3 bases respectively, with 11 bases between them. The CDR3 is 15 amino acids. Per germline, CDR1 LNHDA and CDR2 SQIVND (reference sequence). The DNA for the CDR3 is TGTGCCAGTAGTATAGAAGCCTCGGGGGACACTGAAGCTTTCTTT. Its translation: CASSIEASGDTEAFF.

In nucleotides, the CDR3 is TGTGCCAGCAGAAGATCGGGAGACCTCACCCAGCATTTT. This encodes CASRRSGDLTQHF. This chain links TRBV27 with TRBJ1-5, with unresolved D. V was clipped by 6 bases and J by 11 bases, with 17 bases between them. Germline assignment: CDR1 MNHEY and CDR2 SMNVEV (reference sequence). The CDR3 has 13 residues.

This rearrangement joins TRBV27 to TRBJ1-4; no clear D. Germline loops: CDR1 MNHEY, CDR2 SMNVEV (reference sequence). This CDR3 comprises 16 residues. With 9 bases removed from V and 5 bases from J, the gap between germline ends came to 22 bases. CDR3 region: CARVPGPACGNEKLFF. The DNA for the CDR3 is TGTGCCAGGGTTCCCGGGCCGGCTTGTGGCAATGAAAAACTGTTTTTT.

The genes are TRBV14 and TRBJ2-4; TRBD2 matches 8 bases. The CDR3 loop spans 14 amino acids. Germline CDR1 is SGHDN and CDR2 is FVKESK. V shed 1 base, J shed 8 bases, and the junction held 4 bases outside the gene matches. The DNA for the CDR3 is TGTGCCAGCAGCCAAGGAAGCGGGAGTCACATTCAGTACTTC. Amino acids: CASSQGSGSHIQYF.

Here the CDR3 reads CASSQGVAGGAYEQYF. The CDR3 DNA sequence: TGTGCCAGCAGCCAAGGCGTAGCGGGAGGAGCCTACGAGCAGTACTTC. This chain uses TRBV3-1 with TRBJ2-7; 10 nucleotides match TRBD2. The CDR3 sequence is 16 residues long. V was pared by 1 base and J by 2 bases, with 5 bases of the junction left unmatched. Germline CDR1 LGHDT, CDR2 YNNKEL (reference sequence).

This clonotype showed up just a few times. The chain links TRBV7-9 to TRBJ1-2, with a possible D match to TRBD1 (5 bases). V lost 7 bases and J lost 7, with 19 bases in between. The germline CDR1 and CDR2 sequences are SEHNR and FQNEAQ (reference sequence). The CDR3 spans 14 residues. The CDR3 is CASTPQGRLFGYTF. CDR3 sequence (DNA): TGTGCCAGCACCCCCCAGGGACGGCTATTTGGCTACACCTTC.

The CDR3 DNA follows: TGTGCCAGTAGTATGGCTGGCGCAGATACGCAGTATTTT. It encodes CASSMAGADTQYF. The genes are TRBV19 and TRBJ2-3; D gene ambiguous. Trimming removed 3 bases from V and 4 bases from J, with 8 bases in between. The CDR3 is 13 residues long. Germline V lookup: CDR1 LNHDA, CDR2 SQIVND (reference sequence).

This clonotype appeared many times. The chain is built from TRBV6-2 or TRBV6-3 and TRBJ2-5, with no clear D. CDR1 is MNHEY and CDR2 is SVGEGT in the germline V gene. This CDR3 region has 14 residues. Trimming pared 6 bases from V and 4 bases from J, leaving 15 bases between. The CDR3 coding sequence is TGTGCCAGCAGCCCCACGAGTGGCGGAGAGACCCAGTACTTC. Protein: CASSPTSGGETQYF.

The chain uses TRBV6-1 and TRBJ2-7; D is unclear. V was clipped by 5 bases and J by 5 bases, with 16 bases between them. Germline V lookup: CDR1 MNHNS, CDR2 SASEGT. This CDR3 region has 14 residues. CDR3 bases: TGTGCCAGCAGTTATTTAGGGCGGACGGACGAGCAGTACTTC. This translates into CASSYLGRTDEQYF.

The CDR3: CASSRTGWQNEKLFF. Here the CDR3 DNA reads TGTGCCAGCAGTCGGACAGGGTGGCAGAATGAAAAACTGTTTTTT. The gene calls are TRBV6-6 and TRBJ1-4; 8 bases fit TRBD1. Germline assignment: CDR1 MNHNY and CDR2 SVGAGI (reference sequence). Trimming cost V 5 bases and J 5 bases; bases outside gene matches: 7. The CDR3 totals 15 residues.

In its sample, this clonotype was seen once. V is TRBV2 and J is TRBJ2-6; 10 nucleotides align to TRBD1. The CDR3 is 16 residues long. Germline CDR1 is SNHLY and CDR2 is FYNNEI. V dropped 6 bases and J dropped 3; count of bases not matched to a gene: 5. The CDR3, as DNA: TGTGCCAGCAGGAGGACAGGGGGGATTGGGGCCAACGTCCTGACTTTC. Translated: CASRRTGGIGANVLTF.

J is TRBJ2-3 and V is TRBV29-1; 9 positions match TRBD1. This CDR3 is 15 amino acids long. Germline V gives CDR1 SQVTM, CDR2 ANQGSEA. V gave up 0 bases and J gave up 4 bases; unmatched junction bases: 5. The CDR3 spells CSVEDYRGHSDTQYF. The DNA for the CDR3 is TGCAGCGTTGAAGATTACAGGGGGCACTCAGATACGCAGTATTTT.

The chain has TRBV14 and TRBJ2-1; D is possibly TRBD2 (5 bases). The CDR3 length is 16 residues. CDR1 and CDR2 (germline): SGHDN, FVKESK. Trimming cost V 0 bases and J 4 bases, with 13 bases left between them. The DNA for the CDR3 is TGTGCCAGCAGCCAAGACCTCCGTCAGCGGTACAATGAGCAGTTCTTC. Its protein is CASSQDLRQRYNEQFF.

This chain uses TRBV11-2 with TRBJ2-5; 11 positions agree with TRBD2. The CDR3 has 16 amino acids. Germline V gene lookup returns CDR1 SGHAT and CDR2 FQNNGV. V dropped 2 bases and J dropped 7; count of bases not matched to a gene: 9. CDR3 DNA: TGTGCCAGCAGCTTATCGTCTAGCGGGGGGTCGGGGACCCAGTACTTC. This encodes CASSLSSSGGSGTQYF. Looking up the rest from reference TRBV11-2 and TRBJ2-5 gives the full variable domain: EAGVAQSPRYKIIEKRQSVAFWCNPISGHATLYWYQQILGQGPKLLIQFQNNGVVDDSQLPKDRFSAERLKGVDSTLKIQPAKLEDSAVYLCASSLSSSGGSGTQYFGPGTRLLVL.

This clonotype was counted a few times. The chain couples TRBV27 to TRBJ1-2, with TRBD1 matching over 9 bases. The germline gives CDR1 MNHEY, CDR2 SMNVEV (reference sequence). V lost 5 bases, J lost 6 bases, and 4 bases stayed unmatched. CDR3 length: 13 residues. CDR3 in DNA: TGTGCCAGCAGTAAAGGACAGGGGCATGGCTACACCTTC. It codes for CASSKGQGHGYTF.